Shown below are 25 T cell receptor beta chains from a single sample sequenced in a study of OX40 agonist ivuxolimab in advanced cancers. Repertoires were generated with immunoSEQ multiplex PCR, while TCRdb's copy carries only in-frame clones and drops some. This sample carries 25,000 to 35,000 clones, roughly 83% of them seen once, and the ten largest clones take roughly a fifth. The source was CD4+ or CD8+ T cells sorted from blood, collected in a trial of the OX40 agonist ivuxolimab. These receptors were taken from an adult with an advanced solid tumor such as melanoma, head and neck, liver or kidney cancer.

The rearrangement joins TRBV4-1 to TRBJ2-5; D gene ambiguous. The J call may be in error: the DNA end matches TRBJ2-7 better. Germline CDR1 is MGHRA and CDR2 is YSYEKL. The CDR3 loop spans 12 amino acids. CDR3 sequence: CASSQGFYEQYF. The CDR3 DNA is TGCGCCAGCAGCCAAGGGTTCTACGAGCAGTACTTC.

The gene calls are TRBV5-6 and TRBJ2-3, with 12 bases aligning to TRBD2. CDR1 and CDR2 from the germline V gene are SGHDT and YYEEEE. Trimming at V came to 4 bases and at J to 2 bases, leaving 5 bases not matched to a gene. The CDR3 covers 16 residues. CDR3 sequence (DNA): TGTGCCAGCAGCCCACTAGCGGGAGGTTACACAGATACGCAGTATTTT. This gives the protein CASSPLAGGYTDTQYF.

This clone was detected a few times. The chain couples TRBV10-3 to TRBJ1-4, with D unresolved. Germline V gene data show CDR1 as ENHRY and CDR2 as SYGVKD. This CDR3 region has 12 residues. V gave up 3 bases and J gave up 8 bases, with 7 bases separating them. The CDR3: CAISDLAEKLFF. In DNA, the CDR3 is TGTGCCATCAGTGACTTAGCAGAAAAACTGTTTTTT.

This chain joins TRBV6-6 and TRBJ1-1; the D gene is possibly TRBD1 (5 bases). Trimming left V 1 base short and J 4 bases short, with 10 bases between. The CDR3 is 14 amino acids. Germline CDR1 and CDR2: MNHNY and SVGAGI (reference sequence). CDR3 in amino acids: CASSYFRDGTEAFF. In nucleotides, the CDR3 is TGTGCCAGCAGTTACTTCCGGGACGGCACTGAAGCTTTCTTT.

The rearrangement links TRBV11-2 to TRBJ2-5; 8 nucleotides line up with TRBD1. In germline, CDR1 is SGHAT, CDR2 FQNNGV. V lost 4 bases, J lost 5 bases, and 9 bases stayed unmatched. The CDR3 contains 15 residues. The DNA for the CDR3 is TGTGCCAGCAGCTCAATCCACAGGGGGTGGGAGACCCAGTACTTC. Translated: CASSSIHRGWETQYF.

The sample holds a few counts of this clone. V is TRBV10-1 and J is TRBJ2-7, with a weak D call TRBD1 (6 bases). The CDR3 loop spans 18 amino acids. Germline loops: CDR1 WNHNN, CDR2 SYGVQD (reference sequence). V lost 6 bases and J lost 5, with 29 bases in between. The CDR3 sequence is CASRRVRDTPLFRDEQYF. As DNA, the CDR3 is TGCGCCAGCAGACGAGTCCGGGACACCCCTCTTTTTAGGGACGAGCAGTACTTC.

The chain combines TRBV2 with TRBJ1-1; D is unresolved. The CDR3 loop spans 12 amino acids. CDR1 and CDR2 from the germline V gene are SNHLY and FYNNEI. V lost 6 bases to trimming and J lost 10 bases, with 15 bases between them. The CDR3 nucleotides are TGTGCCAGCAGGACCCCGGCCTTGGGAGCTTTCTTT. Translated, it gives CASRTPALGAFF.

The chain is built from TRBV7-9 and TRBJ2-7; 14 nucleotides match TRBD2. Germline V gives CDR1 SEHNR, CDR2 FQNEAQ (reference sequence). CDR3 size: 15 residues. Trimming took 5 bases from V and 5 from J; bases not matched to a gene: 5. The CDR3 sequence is CASSLGTSGSDEQYF. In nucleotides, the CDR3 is TGTGCCAGCAGCCTGGGGACTAGCGGGAGTGACGAGCAGTACTTC.

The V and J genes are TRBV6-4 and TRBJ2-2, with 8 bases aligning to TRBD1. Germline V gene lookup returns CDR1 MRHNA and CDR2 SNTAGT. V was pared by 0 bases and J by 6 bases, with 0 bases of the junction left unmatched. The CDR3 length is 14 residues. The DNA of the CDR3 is TGTGCCAGCAGTGACTCGACAGGGGCCGGGGAGCTGTTTTTT. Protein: CASSDSTGAGELFF.

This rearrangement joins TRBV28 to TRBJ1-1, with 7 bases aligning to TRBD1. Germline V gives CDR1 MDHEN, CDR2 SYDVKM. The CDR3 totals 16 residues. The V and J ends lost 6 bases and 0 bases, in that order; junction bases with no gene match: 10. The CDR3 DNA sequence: TGTGCCAGCAGGTCGACAGGGTCCGAAATGAACACTGAAGCTTTCTTT. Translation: CASRSTGSEMNTEAFF.

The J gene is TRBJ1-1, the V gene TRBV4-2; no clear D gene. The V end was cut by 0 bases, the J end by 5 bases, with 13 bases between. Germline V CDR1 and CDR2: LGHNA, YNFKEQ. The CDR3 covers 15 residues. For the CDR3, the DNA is TGTGCCAGCAGCCAAGAGCTGGGGTCGGGAACTGAAGCTTTCTTT. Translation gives CASSQELGSGTEAFF.

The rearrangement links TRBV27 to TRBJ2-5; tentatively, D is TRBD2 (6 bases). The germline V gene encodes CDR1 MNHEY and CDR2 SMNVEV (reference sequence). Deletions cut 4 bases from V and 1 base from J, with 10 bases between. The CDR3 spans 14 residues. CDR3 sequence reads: CASSSRLVQETQYF. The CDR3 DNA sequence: TGTGCCAGCAGTTCCCGACTAGTCCAAGAGACCCAGTACTTC.

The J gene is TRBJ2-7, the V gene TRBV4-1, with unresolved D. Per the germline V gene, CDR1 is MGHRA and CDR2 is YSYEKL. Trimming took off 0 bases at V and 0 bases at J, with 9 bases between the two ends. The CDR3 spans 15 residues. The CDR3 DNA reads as TGCGCCAGCAGCCAAGAGGGCCTCAGCTCCTACGAGCAGTACTTC. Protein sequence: CASSQEGLSSYEQYF.

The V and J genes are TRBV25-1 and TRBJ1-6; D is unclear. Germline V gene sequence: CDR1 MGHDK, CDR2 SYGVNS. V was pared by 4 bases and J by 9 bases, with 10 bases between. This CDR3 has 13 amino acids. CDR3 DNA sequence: TGTGCCAGCAGTGTGTCAGGTTTTTCACCCCTCCACTTT. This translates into CASSVSGFSPLHF.

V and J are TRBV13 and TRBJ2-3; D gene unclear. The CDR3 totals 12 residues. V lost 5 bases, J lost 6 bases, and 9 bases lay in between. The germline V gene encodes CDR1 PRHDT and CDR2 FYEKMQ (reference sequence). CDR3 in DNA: TGTGCCAGCAGCCTTCGTCGGGATACGCAGTATTTT. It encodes CASSLRRDTQYF.

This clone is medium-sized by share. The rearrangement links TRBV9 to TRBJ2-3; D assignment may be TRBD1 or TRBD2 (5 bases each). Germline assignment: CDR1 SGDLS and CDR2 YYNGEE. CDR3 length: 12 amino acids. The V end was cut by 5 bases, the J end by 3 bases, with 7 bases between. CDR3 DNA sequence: TGTGCCAGCAGAGGGGAGACAGATACGCAGTATTTT. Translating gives CASRGETDTQYF.

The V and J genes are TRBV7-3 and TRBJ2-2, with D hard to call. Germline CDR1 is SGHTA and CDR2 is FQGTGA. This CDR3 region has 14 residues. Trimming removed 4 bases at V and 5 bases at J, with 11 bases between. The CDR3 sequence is CASSYKVGTGELFF. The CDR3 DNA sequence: TGTGCCAGCAGCTACAAAGTAGGGACCGGGGAGCTGTTTTTT.

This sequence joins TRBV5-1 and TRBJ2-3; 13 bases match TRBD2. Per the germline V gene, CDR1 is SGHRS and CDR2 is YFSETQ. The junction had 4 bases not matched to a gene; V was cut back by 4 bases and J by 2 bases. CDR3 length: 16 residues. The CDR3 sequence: CASSRGLAGPTDTQYF. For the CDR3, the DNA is TGCGCCAGCAGCCGGGGACTAGCGGGACCCACAGATACGCAGTATTTT.

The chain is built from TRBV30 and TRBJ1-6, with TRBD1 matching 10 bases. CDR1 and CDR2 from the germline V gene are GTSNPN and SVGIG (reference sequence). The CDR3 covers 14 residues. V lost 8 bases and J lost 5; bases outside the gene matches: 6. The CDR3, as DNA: TGTGCCACCCCGACAGGGGGCGATAATTCACCCCTCCACTTT. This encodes CATPTGGDNSPLHF.

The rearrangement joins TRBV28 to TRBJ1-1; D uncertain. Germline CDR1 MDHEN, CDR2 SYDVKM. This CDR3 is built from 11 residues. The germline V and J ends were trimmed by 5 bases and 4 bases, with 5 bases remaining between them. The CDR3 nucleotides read TGTGCCAGCAGTACCCTCACTGAAGCTTTCTTT. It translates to CASSTLTEAFF.

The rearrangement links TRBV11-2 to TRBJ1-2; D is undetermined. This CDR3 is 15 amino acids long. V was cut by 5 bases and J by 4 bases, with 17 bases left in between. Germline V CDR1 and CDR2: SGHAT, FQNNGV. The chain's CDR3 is CASSDLTVPSYGYTF. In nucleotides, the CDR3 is TGTGCCAGCAGCGATTTAACAGTCCCCAGCTATGGCTACACCTTC.

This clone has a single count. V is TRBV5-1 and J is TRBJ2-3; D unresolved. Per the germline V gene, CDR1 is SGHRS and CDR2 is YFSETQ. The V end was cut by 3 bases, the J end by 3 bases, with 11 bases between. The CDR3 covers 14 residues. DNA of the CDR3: TGCGCCAGCAGCTCACCTACTTCAACAGATACGCAGTATTTT. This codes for CASSSPTSTDTQYF.

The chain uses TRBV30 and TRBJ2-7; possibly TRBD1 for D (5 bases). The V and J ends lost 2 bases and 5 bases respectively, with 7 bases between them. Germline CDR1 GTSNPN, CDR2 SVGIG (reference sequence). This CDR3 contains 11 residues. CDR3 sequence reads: CAWSRQNEQYF. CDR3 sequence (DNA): TGTGCCTGGAGTCGACAGAACGAGCAGTACTTC.

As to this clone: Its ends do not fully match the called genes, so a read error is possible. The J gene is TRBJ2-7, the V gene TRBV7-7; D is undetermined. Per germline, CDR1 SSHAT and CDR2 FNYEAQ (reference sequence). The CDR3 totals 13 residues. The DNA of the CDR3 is TGTGCTAGCAGCTTAGGGTCCGGCTACGAGCAGTACTTC. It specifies CASSLGSGYEQYF.

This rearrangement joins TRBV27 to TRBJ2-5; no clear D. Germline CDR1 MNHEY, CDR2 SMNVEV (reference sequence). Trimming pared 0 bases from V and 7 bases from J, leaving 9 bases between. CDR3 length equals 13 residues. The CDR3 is CASSLSDTGTQYF. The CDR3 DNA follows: TGTGCCAGCAGTTTATCCGACACTGGGACCCAGTACTTC.